A selection of T cell receptor beta chains follows, all from one sample in a study of CD8+ T cells in alopecia areata. Profiled with immunoSEQ multiplex PCR; TCRdb holds only in-frame clones, not every one. Of about 82,000 clones in the sample, 45% to 60% are singletons; the top ten hold just over 5.5%. Sequencing was carried out using NKG2D-high CD8+ T cells sorted from blood. The origin of the receptors is a human donor with alopecia areata. Both conserved end residues are part of each CDR3. Each record gives: D gene, J gene, clone size, V gene, CDR3 protein, CDR3 DNA. D genes are given only for firm matches. Rows give clone size only sometimes, using once, few, many, or a class for an expanded clone.

D gene: -
J gene: TRBJ2-7
clone size: -
V gene: TRBV29-1
CDR3 protein: CSVEAGGGGSYEQYF
CDR3 DNA: TGCAGCGTTGAAGCCGGCGGAGGGGGCTCCTACGAGCAGTACTTC

D gene: -
J gene: TRBJ2-5
clone size: once
V gene: TRBV5-1
CDR3 protein: CASSLAVTDETQYF
CDR3 DNA: TGCGCCAGCAGCTTGGCCGTGACAGATGAGACCCAGTACTTC

D gene: -
J gene: TRBJ1-1
clone size: -
V gene: TRBV6-6
CDR3 protein: CASSEIVGNTEAFF
CDR3 DNA: TGTGCCAGCAGTGAGATAGTGGGGAACACTGAAGCTTTCTTT

D gene: -
J gene: TRBJ2-7
clone size: once
V gene: TRBV20-1
CDR3 protein: CSATVGYEQYF
CDR3 DNA: TGCAGTGCCACAGTCGGCTACGAGCAGTACTTC

D gene: TRBD1
J gene: TRBJ2-5
clone size: -
V gene: TRBV5-6
CDR3 protein: CASSLPGGAETQYF
CDR3 DNA: TGTGCCAGCAGCTTGCCAGGGGGCGCGGAGACCCAGTACTTC

D gene: -
J gene: TRBJ2-7
clone size: -
V gene: TRBV27
CDR3 protein: CASSLSNGLYEQYF
CDR3 DNA: TGTGCCAGCAGTTTATCCAACGGCCTCTACGAGCAGTACTTC

D gene: -
J gene: TRBJ2-1
clone size: few
V gene: TRBV25-1
CDR3 protein: CASSEAPEQFF
CDR3 DNA: TGTGCCAGCAGTGAAGCCCCTGAGCAGTTCTTC

D gene: -
J gene: TRBJ2-7
clone size: -
V gene: TRBV28
CDR3 protein: CASSLGRTVEQYF
CDR3 DNA: TGTGCCAGCAGTTTAGGTAGGACAGTCGAGCAGTACTTC

D gene: -
J gene: TRBJ2-1
clone size: -
V gene: TRBV2
CDR3 protein: CASSRPSSADEQFF
CDR3 DNA: TGTGCCAGCAGTCGCCCTTCTAGCGCCGATGAGCAGTTCTTC

D gene: -
J gene: TRBJ2-5
clone size: -
V gene: TRBV4-3
CDR3 protein: CASSRTRRAKETQYF
CDR3 DNA: TGCGCCAGCAGCCGAACCCGGAGGGCCAAGGAGACCCAGTACTTC

D gene: TRBD2
J gene: TRBJ2-7
clone size: few
V gene: TRBV29-1
CDR3 protein: CSVVAGGPLEQYF
CDR3 DNA: TGCAGCGTCGTAGCGGGAGGGCCCCTGGAGCAGTACTTC

D gene: -
J gene: TRBJ2-5
clone size: -
V gene: TRBV5-1
CDR3 protein: CASSYGGIQETQYF
CDR3 DNA: TGCGCCAGCAGCTACGGGGGTATTCAAGAGACCCAGTACTTC

D gene: TRBD2
J gene: TRBJ2-7
clone size: -
V gene: TRBV7-9
CDR3 protein: CASSLVGLADNYEQYF
CDR3 DNA: TGTGCCAGCAGCTTAGTAGGACTAGCGGACAACTACGAGCAGTACTTC

D gene: -
J gene: TRBJ2-7
clone size: -
V gene: TRBV2
CDR3 protein: CASTGTEAPHEQYF
CDR3 DNA: TGTGCCAGCACGGGGACGGAAGCCCCCCACGAGCAGTACTTC